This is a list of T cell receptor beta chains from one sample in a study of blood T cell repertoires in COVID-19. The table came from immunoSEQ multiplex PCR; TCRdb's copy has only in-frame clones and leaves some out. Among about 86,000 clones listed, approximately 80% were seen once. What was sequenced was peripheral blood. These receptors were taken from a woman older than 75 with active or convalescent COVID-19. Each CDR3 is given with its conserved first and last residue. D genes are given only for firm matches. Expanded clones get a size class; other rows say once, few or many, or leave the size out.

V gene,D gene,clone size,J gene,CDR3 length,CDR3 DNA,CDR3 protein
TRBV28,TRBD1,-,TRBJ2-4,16,TGTGCCAGCAGCCCGGGACAGGGGAATGTCAAAAACATTCAGTACTTC,CASSPGQGNVKNIQYF
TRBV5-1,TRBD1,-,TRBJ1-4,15,TGCGCCAGCAGCTTGTCCGGACAGGGAGATGAAAAACTGTTTTTT,CASSLSGQGDEKLFF
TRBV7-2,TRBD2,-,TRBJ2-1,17,TGTGCCAGCAGCTCAACGAGACGGGGGGGCGTTTCCAATGAGCAGTTCTTC,CASSSTRRGGVSNEQFF
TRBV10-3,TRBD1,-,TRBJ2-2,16,TGTGCCATCAGTCCCTCCGGGACAGCGAACACCGGGGAGCTGTTTTTT,CAISPSGTANTGELFF
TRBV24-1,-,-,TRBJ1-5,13,TGTGCCACCAGTGACGACGGGAATCAGCCCCAGCATTTT,CATSDDGNQPQHF
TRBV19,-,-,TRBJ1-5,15,TGTGCCAGTAGGAGGAGACAGGACCAAAATCAGCCCCAGCATTTT,CASRRRQDQNQPQHF
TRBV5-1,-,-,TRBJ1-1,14,TGCGCCAGCAGCTTAGCAGGGGTTAATGCTGAAGCTTTCTTT,CASSLAGVNAEAFF
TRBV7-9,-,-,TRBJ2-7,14,TGTGCCAGCAGCCGAGACAGTTTTCCCTACGAGCAGTACTTC,CASSRDSFPYEQYF
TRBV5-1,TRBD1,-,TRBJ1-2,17,TGCGCCAGCAGCCTGGGGACTTTGGCTGGGACAGTAAATGGCTACACCTTC,CASSLGTLAGTVNGYTF
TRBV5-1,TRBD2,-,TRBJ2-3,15,TGCGCCAGCAGGCCGGGACTAGCGAGCACAGATACGCAGTATTTT,CASRPGLASTDTQYF
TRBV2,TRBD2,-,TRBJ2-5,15,TGTGCCAGCAGTGCTATTACTAGCGGCCAAGAGACCCAGTACTTC,CASSAITSGQETQYF
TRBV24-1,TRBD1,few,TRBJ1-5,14,TGTGCCACCAGTCGACAGGGGAGCAATCAGCCCCAGCATTTT,CATSRQGSNQPQHF
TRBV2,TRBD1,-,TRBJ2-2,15,TGTGCCAGCCGTCAAGACAGGGGTGTAAGCGGGGAGCTGTTTTTT,CASRQDRGVSGELFF
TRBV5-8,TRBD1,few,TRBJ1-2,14,TGTGCCAGCAGCGTGCTGGACAGGGTCTATGGCTACACCTTC,CASSVLDRVYGYTF
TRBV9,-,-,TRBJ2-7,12,TGTGCCAGCAGTAGAGCTGGGGCCGAGCAGTACTTC,CASSRAGAEQYF
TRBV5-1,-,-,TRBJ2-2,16,TGCGCCAGCAGCCCATCACCGGGGGTAAACACCGGGGAGCTGTTTTTT,CASSPSPGVNTGELFF
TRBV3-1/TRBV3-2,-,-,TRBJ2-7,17,TGTGCCAGCAGCCAAGATAGACCGGAGTGGGGGAGGTACGAGCAGTACTTC,CASSQDRPEWGRYEQYF
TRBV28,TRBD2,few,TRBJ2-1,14,TGTGCCAGCAGTAGACTAGCGGGGCGCAATGAGCAGTTCTTC,CASSRLAGRNEQFF
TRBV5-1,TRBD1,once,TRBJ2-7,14,TGCGCCAGCAGCACGACAGGGTCCACCTACGAGCAGTACTTC,CASSTTGSTYEQYF
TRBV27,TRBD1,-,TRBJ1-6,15,TGTGCCAGCAGCTTCCGGGACAGACGCGATTCACCCCTCCACTTT,CASSFRDRRDSPLHF
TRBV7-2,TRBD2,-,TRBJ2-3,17,TGTGCCAGCAGCTTTAGACTAGCGGGGGGGACGGCAGATACGCAGTATTTT,CASSFRLAGGTADTQYF
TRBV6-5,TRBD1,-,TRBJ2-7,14,TGTGCCAGCAATCCGACAGGGGATCACTACGAGCAGTACTTC,CASNPTGDHYEQYF